The T cell receptor (beta chain) described here comes from a study of blood T cell repertoires in COVID-19 (dated by TCRdb to 2018 to 2021). About the study as a whole: Samples covering the acute and convalescent phases of COVID-19 were provided by collaborators in the United States, Italy and Spain. The prospective study material was composed of cDNA or gDNA derived from T cells, B-cell-depleted T cells, or PBMCs. The dataset comprised deeply sampled blood TCRbeta repertoires from subjects exposed to, actively infected with, or recovered from COVID-19. The repertoires were released in a freely available public database intended as a resource for research on the immune response to SARS-CoV-2. The samples were drawn from the first 160 participants of the ongoing ImmuneRACE study and from more than 1,000 subjects provided by 6 global collaborators. The sample metadata nearly always contained a de-identified subject ID, COVID-19 status, age in years and sex. Where available, HLA class I and class II types were obtained from metadata supplied by the sample provider rather than from assay-based typing. The investigation overall reported the following: The amount of clinical and demographic metadata varied by source and participant and was provided uncurated.

The CDR1 and CDR2 encoded by the germline V gene are SQVTM and ANQGSEA. The junction shows trimming of 2 bases on V and 9 bases on J, plus 11 bases between the germline ends. The CDR3 goes from the cysteine to the phenylalanine over 12 residues. Only the CDR3 region is kept as DNA, spanning 36 bases read in frame from base 1. Each collaborating institution followed its own protocols to collect whole blood in K2EDTA tubes. For TCRbeta analysis, collaborator samples were shipped as frozen whole blood, as isolated PBMCs, or as DNA extracted from either sample type. Concerning this clone itself: The target of this receptor is not known. Per-base quality was not reported, and no clone a single base away is much larger than it.

The immunoSEQ Assay, a bias-controlled multiplex PCR, was used to amplify TCRbeta CDR3 regions from genomic DNA. The paper's data handling went like this. Nucleated cell counts per sample were estimated from amplification of reference gene primers within the assay. To quantify the absolute abundance of each unique TCRbeta CDR3 rearrangement, sequence reads were collapsed and filtered. For each sample, productive Simpson clonality was calculated as the square root of Simpson's diversity index across productive rearrangements. TCRdb carries this immuneACCESS record with in-frame sequences only. Its versions omit some clonotypes, under half of them owing to an unresolved V gene in the studies checked, with the rest unexplained. The DNA was the basis for D and trimming; V, J and clone size are from that table. In this sample the table shows about 210,000 clones, almost 85% of which occur a single time. Less than 15% of the sample is taken by the ten largest.

The sample taken for sequencing was peripheral blood. Here the chain combines TRBV29-1 and TRBJ2-1; a confident D gene designation cannot be given. The clonotype was recovered from a woman aged 40 to 50 with acute or convalescent COVID-19. This receptor has the CDR3 CSVESRIGEQFF. The sequenced DNA is TGCAGCGTTGAATCCAGGATAGGTGAGCAGTTCTTC.